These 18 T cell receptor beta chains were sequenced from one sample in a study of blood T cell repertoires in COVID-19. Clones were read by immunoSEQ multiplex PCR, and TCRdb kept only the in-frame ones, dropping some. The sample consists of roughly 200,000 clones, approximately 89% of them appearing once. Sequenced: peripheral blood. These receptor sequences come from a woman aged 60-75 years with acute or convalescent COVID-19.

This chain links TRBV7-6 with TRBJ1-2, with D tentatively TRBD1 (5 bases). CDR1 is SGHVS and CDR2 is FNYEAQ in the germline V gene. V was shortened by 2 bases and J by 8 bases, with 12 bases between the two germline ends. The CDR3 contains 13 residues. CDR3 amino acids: CASSLSAGLGYTF. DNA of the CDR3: TGTGCCAGCAGCTTAAGTGCAGGGTTGGGCTACACCTTC.

CDR3 protein: CASSEGQGSIYGYTF. The CDR3 DNA follows: TGTGCCAGCAGTGAGGGACAGGGTAGTATCTATGGCTACACCTTC. This chain connects TRBV2 to TRBJ1-2; 9 nucleotides line up with TRBD1. Trimming cost V 3 bases and J 4 bases; bases outside gene matches: 6. The CDR3 consists of 15 residues. CDR1 SNHLY and CDR2 FYNNEI come from the germline V gene. Based on the CDR3 plus reference TRBV2 and TRBJ1-2, the full variable domain is EPEVTQTPSHQVTQMGQEVILRCVPISNHLYFYWYRQILGQKVEFLVSFYNNEISEKSEIFDDQFSVERPDGSNFTLKIRSTKLEDSAMYFCASSEGQGSIYGYTFGSGTRLTVV.

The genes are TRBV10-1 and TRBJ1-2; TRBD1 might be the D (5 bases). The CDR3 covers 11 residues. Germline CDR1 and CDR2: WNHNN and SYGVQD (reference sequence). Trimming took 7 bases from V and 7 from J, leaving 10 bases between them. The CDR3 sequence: CASNDSGGYTF. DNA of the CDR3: TGCGCCAGCAACGACAGTGGTGGCTACACCTTC.

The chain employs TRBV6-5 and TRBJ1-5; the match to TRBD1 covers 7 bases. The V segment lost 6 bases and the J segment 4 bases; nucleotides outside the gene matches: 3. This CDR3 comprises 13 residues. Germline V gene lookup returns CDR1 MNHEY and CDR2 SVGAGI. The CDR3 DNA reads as TGTGCCAGCAGGGAGGGGGCAAATCAGCCCCAGCATTTT. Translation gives CASREGANQPQHF.

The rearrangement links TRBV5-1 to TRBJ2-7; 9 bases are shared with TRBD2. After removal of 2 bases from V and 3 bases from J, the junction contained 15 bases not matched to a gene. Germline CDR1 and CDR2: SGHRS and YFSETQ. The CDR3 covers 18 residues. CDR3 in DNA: TGCGCCAGCAGCTTCGGAAGGGGGTTGGTAGCGGGAGTCTACGAGCAGTACTTC. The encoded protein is CASSFGRGLVAGVYEQYF.

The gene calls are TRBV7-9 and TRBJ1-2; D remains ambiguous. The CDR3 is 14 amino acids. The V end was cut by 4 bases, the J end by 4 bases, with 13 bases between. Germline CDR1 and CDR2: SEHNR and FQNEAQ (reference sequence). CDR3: CASSSGGGFYGYTF. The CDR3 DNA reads TGTGCCAGCAGCTCCGGCGGCGGCTTCTATGGCTACACCTTC.

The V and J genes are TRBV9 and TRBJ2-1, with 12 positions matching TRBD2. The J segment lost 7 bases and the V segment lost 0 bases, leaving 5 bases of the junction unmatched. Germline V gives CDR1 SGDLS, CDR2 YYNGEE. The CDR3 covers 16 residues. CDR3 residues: CASSVGLAGGQNEQFF. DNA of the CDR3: TGTGCCAGCAGCGTAGGGCTAGCGGGAGGGCAGAATGAGCAGTTCTTC.

CDR3 protein: CASSSGRNTGELFF. The CDR3 DNA sequence: TGTGCCAGCAGTAGCGGGAGGAATACCGGGGAGCTGTTTTTT. The gene calls are TRBV6-4 and TRBJ2-2; 9 bases map to TRBD2. This CDR3 spans 14 amino acids. The J segment lost 5 bases and the V segment lost 5 bases, leaving 3 bases of the junction unmatched. Germline CDR1 reads MRHNA; CDR2 reads SNTAGT.

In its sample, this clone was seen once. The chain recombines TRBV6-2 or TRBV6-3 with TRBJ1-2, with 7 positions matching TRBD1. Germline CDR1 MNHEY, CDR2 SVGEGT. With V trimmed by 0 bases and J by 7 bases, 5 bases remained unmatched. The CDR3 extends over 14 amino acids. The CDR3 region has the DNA TGTGCCAGCAGTTACTCGCCAGGGGGGACTGGCTACACCTTC. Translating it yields CASSYSPGGTGYTF.

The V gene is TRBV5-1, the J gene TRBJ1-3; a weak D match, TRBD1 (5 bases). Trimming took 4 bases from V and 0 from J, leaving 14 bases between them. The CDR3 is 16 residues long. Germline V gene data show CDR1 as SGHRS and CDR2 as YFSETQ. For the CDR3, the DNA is TGCGCCAGCAGCCCCGACAGCCTTTACTCTGGAAACACCATATATTTT. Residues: CASSPDSLYSGNTIYF.

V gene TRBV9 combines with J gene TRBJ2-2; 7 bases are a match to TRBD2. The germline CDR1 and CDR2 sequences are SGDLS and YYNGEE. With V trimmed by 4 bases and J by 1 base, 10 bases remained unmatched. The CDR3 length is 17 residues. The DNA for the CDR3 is TGTGCCAGCAGCTCCCGGGGGGTACAGCAGAACACCGGGGAGCTGTTTTTT. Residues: CASSSRGVQQNTGELFF.

The CDR3, as DNA: TGTGCCAGCAGCAATTCGAACACCGGGGAGCTGTTTTTT. This sequence encodes CASSNSNTGELFF. J is TRBJ2-2 and V is TRBV12-3 or TRBV12-4; D gene unclear. The CDR3 consists of 13 residues. V lost 6 bases and J lost 0, with 5 bases in between.

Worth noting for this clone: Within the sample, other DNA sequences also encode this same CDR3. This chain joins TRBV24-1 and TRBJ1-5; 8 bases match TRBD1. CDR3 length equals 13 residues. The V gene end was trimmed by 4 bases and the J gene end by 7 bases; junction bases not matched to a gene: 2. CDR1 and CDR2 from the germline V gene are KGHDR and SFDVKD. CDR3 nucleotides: TGTGCCACCAGTGACCCAGGGGGCCAGCCCCAGCATTTT. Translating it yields CATSDPGGQPQHF.

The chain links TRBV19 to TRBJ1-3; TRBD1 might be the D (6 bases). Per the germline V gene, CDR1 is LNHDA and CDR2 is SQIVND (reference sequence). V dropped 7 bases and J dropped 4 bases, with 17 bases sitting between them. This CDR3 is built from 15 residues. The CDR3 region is CASTRAGQLGNTIYF. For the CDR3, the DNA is TGTGCCAGTACCAGGGCCGGACAGTTGGGAAACACCATATATTTT.

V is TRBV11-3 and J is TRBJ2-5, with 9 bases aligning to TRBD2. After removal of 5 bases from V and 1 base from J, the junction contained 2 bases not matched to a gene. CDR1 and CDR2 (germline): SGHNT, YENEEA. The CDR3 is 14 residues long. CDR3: CASSQGLAQETQYF. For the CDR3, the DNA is TGTGCCAGCAGCCAGGGACTAGCCCAAGAGACCCAGTACTTC.

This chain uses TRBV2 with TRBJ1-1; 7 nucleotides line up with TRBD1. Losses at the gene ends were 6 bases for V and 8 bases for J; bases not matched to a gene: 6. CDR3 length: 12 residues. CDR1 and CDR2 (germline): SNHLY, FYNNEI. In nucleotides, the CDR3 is TGTGCCAGCAGGGAACAGGGGATCGAAGCTTTCTTT. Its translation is CASREQGIEAFF.

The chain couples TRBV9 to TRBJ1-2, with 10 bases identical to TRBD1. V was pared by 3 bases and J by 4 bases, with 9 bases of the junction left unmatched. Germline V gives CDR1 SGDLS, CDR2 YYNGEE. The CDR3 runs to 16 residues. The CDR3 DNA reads TGTGCCAGCAGCGCAGACCCGGGACAGGGGATCTATGGCTACACCTTC. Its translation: CASSADPGQGIYGYTF.

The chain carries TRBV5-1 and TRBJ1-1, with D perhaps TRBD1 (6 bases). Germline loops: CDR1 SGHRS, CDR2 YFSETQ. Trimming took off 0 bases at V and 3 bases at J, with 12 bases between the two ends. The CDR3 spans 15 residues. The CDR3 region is CASSLGRGGYTEAFF. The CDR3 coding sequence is TGCGCCAGCAGCTTGGGGAGGGGGGGCTACACTGAAGCTTTCTTT. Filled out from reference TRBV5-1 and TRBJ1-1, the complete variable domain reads KAGVTQTPRYLIKTRGQQVTLSCSPISGHRSVSWYQQTPGQGLQFLFEYFSETQRNKGNFPGRFSGRQFSNSRSEMNVSTLELGDSALYLCASSLGRGGYTEAFFGQGTRLTVV.